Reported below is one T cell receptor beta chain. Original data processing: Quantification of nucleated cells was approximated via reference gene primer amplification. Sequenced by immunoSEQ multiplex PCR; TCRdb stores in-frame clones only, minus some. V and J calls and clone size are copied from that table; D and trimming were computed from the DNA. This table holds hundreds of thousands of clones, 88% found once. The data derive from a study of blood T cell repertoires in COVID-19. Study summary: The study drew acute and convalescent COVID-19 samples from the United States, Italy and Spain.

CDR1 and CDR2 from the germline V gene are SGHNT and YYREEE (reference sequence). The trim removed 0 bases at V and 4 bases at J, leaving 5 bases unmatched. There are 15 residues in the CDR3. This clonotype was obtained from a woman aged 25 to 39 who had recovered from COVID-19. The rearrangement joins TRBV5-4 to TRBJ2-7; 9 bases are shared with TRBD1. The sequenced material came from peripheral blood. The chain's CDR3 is CASSLDRGRRYEQYF. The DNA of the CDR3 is TGTGCCAGCAGCTTGGACAGGGGGCGGAGATACGAGCAGTACTTC.